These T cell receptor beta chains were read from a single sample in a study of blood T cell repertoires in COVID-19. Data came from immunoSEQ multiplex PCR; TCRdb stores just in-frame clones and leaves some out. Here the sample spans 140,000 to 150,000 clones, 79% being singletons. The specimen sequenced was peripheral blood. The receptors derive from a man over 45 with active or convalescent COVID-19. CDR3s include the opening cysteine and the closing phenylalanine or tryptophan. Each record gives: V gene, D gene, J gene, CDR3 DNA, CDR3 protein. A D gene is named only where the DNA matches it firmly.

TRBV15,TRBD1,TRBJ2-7,TGTGCCACCAGCAGTCTTCCCGCCAACAGGGGCCACCCCTACGAGCAGTACTTC,CATSSLPANRGHPYEQYF
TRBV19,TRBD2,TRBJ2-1,TGTGCCAGTAGTATTGGATTGACCGGGAGGGTTGGGGAGCAGTTCTTC,CASSIGLTGRVGEQFF
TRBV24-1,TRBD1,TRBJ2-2,TGTGCCACCAGTGTTGGGACAGTCGGCCGGGAGCTGTTTTTT,CATSVGTVGRELFF
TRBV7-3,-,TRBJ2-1,TGTGCCAGCAGCTTAACGGGGGGTAGCGATGAGCAGTTCTTC,CASSLTGGSDEQFF
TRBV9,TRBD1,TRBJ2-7,TGTGCCAGCAGCGTAGCCGGACAGGGATCCTACGAGCAGTACTTC,CASSVAGQGSYEQYF
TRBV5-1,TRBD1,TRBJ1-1,TGCGCCAGCAGCTTCGGAGGGGGCGGAACTGAAGCTTTCTTT,CASSFGGGGTEAFF
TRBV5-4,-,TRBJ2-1,TGTGCCAGCAGCTTGGTGACAGTATCCTACAATGAGCAGTTCTTC,CASSLVTVSYNEQFF
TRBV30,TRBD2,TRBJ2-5,TGTGCCTGGAGTGTCTTACTAGCGGGGGAGACCCAGTACTTC,CAWSVLLAGETQYF
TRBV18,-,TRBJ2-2,TGTGCCAGCTCAGCGCGGGGACTTAACACCGGGGAGCTGTTTTTT,CASSARGLNTGELFF
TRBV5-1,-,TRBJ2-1,TGCGCCAGCAGCCCTTACGGGGGAGCGCTCTACAATGAGCAGTTCTTC,CASSPYGGALYNEQFF